The rows below give T cell receptor beta chains drawn from one sample of a study of blood T cell repertoires in COVID-19. Sequencing used immunoSEQ multiplex PCR; TCRdb keeps in-frame clones, though not all of them. The sample includes roughly 200,000 clones, 87% of them seen just once. The sample consisted of peripheral blood. The receptors derive from a woman aged 18-29 years who had recovered from COVID-19. Each CDR3 is given with its conserved first and last residue. The order of the fields is D gene, clone size, J gene, V gene, CDR3 DNA, CDR3 protein. A D gene is named only where the DNA matches it firmly. Expanded clones get a size class; other rows say once, few or many, or leave the size out.

>.|.|TRBJ1-4|TRBV28
TGTGCCAGCAGTTCCCCCGCGGGTAGAACTAATGAAAAACTGTTTTTT
CASSSPAGRTNEKLFF
>.|.|TRBJ2-6|TRBV19
TGTGCCAGTAGTAACCCCAGACTTTCCTCTGGGGCCAACGTCCTGACTTTC
CASSNPRLSSGANVLTF
>.|.|TRBJ2-3|TRBV23-1
TGCGCCAGCAGTCAATCGCGGCTGCCATTAACCCCCGGTGGCACAGATACGCAGTATTTT
CASSQSRLPLTPGGTDTQYF
>.|.|TRBJ2-2|TRBV7-8
TGTGCCAGCAGCTTAGCTCCCCATACGCAGGGTAATGCCGGGGAGCTGTTTTTT
CASSLAPHTQGNAGELFF
>.|.|TRBJ1-3|TRBV6-2/TRBV6-3
TGTGCCAGCAGTTACGGCGGCGGTTCTGGAAACACCATATATTTT
CASSYGGGSGNTIYF
>TRBD1|.|TRBJ2-3|TRBV4-1
TGCGCCAGCAGCCAAGGTGGGACAGTCACAGATACGCAGTATTTT
CASSQGGTVTDTQYF
>.|.|TRBJ1-1|TRBV6-5
TGTGCCAGCAGCCGGGGGGGGAACACTGAAGCTTTCTTT
CASSRGGNTEAFF
>TRBD1|.|TRBJ1-2|TRBV15
TGTGCCACCAGCAGGGGAGGACAGGCTCATGGCTACACCTTC
CATSRGGQAHGYTF
>.|.|TRBJ1-2|TRBV5-4
TGTGCCAGCAGCGTTGAGCCTTCTAACTATGGCTACACCTTC
CASSVEPSNYGYTF
>TRBD2|.|TRBJ2-1|TRBV19
TGTGCCAGTAGAAGCGGGACTAGCGGGGGTCCTAGCTCCTACAATGAGCAGTTCTTC
CASRSGTSGGPSSYNEQFF
>TRBD1|.|TRBJ2-7|TRBV9
TGTGCCAGCAGCGTAGGGGACAGGGGGCTCGAGCAGTACTTC
CASSVGDRGLEQYF
>.|.|TRBJ2-1|TRBV30
TGTGCCTGGAGTGTATGGGCGGGGCCCCAATCCTACAATGAGCAGTTCTTC
CAWSVWAGPQSYNEQFF
>.|few|TRBJ1-1|TRBV4-1
TGCGCCAGCAGTGCAGGGTTGAACACTGAAGCTTTCTTT
CASSAGLNTEAFF
>TRBD1|.|TRBJ2-3|TRBV24-1
TGTGCCACCAGTGATTTCCCTACGGGGACAGGTGCTAGCACAGATACGCAGTATTTT
CATSDFPTGTGASTDTQYF
>TRBD1|.|TRBJ1-1|TRBV18
TGTGCCAGCTCACCCCTCCAGGGGGGCACTGAAGCTTTCTTT
CASSPLQGGTEAFF
>TRBD2|.|TRBJ2-4|TRBV5-4
TGTGCCAGCAGCTTGAGGTCGGGGGGGCCTGGCATTCAGTACTTC
CASSLRSGGPGIQYF
>.|.|TRBJ2-5|TRBV5-6
TGTGCCAGCAGCTTCGACTACCAGGAGACCCAGTACTTC
CASSFDYQETQYF
>TRBD1|once|TRBJ2-1|TRBV19
TGTGCCAGAGGGGGCAAATACAATGAGCAGTTCTTC
CARGGKYNEQFF
>TRBD2|.|TRBJ2-1|TRBV18
TGTGCCAGCTCGGACGCGGGGGGTTCCTACAATGAGCAGTTCTTC
CASSDAGGSYNEQFF
>.|few|TRBJ1-3|TRBV2
TGTGCCAGCAGTGAGAGTGTCTCTGGAAACACCATATATTTT
CASSESVSGNTIYF
>.|.|TRBJ2-5|TRBV5-1
TGCGCCAGCAGCTTGTCAGGGCAAGAGACCCAGTACTTC
CASSLSGQETQYF
>.|.|TRBJ2-2|TRBV3-1/TRBV3-2
TGTGCCAGCAGCCGTTCTTGGGAGCTGTTTTTT
CASSRSWELFF
>.|.|TRBJ1-2|TRBV28
TGTGCCAGCAGTTTAGACCTAGAGGAGCGACTCGTATTGGATTATGGCTACACCTTC
CASSLDLEERLVLDYGYTF
>TRBD2|.|TRBJ2-5|TRBV4-1
TGCGCCAGCAGCCAAGTACAAGGACTAGCCCAAGGGACCCAGTACTTC
CASSQVQGLAQGTQYF
>.|.|TRBJ1-4|TRBV3-1/TRBV3-2
TGTGCCAGCAGCCAAGCAGGGTCCACTAATGAAAAACTGTTTTTT
CASSQAGSTNEKLFF
>TRBD1|.|TRBJ1-2|TRBV7-9
TGTGCCAGCAGCTTAAGGAGGTCGGGACAGGGGAAAACTAACTATGGCTACACCTTC
CASSLRRSGQGKTNYGYTF
>TRBD1|.|TRBJ2-1|TRBV7-9
TGTGCCAGCAGCTTAGGACAGGGCCATGAGCAGTTCTTC
CASSLGQGHEQFF
>TRBD2|.|TRBJ2-1|TRBV15
TGTGCCACCAGCAGTTGGACTAGCGGGAGCAATGAGCAGTTCTTC
CATSSWTSGSNEQFF
>TRBD2|.|TRBJ2-5|TRBV9
TGTGCCAGCAGCGTCGGACTAGCGGGGGCCCAAGAGACCCAGTACTTC
CASSVGLAGAQETQYF
>.|.|TRBJ1-2|TRBV4-1
TGCGCCAGCAGCCAAGGCCTGCCGGGGGGCTACACCTTC
CASSQGLPGGYTF
>TRBD2|.|TRBJ2-1|TRBV9
TGTGCCAGCAGCCCACTAGCGGTGGGACTTCAGCGAGAGTACAATGAGCAGTTCTTC
CASSPLAVGLQREYNEQFF
>.|.|TRBJ2-3|TRBV6-1
TGTGCCAGCACCCAGGGGTACGCAGATACGCAGTATTTT
CASTQGYADTQYF
>.|.|TRBJ2-5|TRBV19
TGTGCCAGTAGTATCGGGCTAGCGTACCAAGAGACCCAGTACTTC
CASSIGLAYQETQYF
>.|.|TRBJ1-6|TRBV3-1/TRBV3-2
TGTGCCAGCAGCCAAGATTCGGGGGGGCTAAGTTCACCCCTCCACTTT
CASSQDSGGLSSPLHF
>.|once|TRBJ1-5|TRBV5-1
TGCGCCAGCAGCTTAACAGGGCTTAGCAATCAGCCCCAGCATTTT
CASSLTGLSNQPQHF
>TRBD2|once|TRBJ2-2|TRBV30
TGTGCCCGATTAACTAGGACTAGCGGTTTAGGCACCGGGGAGCTGTTTTTT
CARLTRTSGLGTGELFF
>.|.|TRBJ1-1|TRBV11-3
TGTGCCAGCAGCTTTAAGGGGGGGACTGAAGCTTTCTTT
CASSFKGGTEAFF